The entry below gives a single T cell receptor beta chain sequence along with its context. With 3 bases clipped from V and 9 bases from J, the junction kept 7 bases outside the gene matches. Looked up from germline, CDR1 is SGHRS and CDR2 is YFSETQ. This CDR3 contains 15 residues. Cohort 3 recovery required two negative PCRs, clearance, or symptom resolution. Measured with immunoSEQ multiplex PCR; TCRdb has only the in-frame clones, and not every one. The sample contains approximately 200,000 clones, 65% to 85% of which appear only once. This sample is part of a study of blood T cell repertoires in COVID-19. Turning to the study itself: Sources were T cells, B-cell-depleted T cells, or PBMCs; the material itself was cDNA or gDNA.

This clonotype was sampled from a man aged 35-49 years who had recovered from COVID-19. The sequencing sample was made of PBMCs or T cells enriched from blood (not recorded which). This rearrangement joins TRBV5-1 to TRBJ2-1, with 12 bases matching TRBD1. The CDR3 bases are TGCGCCAGCAGCTCGGGACAGGGGGCGACTTCTGAGCAGTTCTTC. Amino acid sequence: CASSSGQGATSEQFF.